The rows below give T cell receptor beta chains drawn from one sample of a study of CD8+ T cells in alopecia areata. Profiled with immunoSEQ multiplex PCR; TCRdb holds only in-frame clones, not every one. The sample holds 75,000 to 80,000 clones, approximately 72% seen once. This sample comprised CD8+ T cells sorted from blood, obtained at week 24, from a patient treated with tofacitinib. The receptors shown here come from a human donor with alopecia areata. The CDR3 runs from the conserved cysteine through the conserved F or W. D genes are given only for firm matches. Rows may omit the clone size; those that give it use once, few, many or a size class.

cdr3_aa: CASSLNIGAGPGNTIYF; cdr3_nt: TGTGCCAGCAGCTTAAACATCGGTGCGGGCCCTGGAAACACCATATATTTT; j_call: TRBJ1-3; clone_size: NA; v_call: TRBV7-6; d_call: NA
cdr3_aa: CASSLDFGEDGYTF; cdr3_nt: TGTGCCAGCAGCTTAGATTTCGGGGAAGATGGCTACACCTTC; j_call: TRBJ1-2; clone_size: few; v_call: TRBV7-2; d_call: NA
cdr3_aa: CASSLGLYTDTQYF; cdr3_nt: TGTGCCAGCAGCTTAGGACTATACACAGATACGCAGTATTTT; j_call: TRBJ2-3; clone_size: NA; v_call: TRBV7-2; d_call: NA
cdr3_aa: CASSLSGGTDYGYTF; cdr3_nt: TGTGCCAGCAGTTTATCGGGGGGCACCGACTATGGCTACACCTTC; j_call: TRBJ1-2; clone_size: NA; v_call: TRBV27; d_call: NA
cdr3_aa: CASSQDPDRALNQPQHF; cdr3_nt: TGCGCCAGCAGCCAAGATCCGGACAGGGCCCTGAATCAGCCCCAGCATTTT; j_call: TRBJ1-5; clone_size: NA; v_call: TRBV4-3; d_call: TRBD1
cdr3_aa: CAWSSGPRTDTQYF; cdr3_nt: TGTGCCTGGAGCTCCGGGCCCCGCACAGACACGCAGTATTTT; j_call: TRBJ2-3; clone_size: NA; v_call: TRBV30; d_call: NA
cdr3_aa: CASSQGVNTEAFF; cdr3_nt: TGTGCCAGCAGTCAGGGAGTCAACACTGAAGCTTTCTTT; j_call: TRBJ1-1; clone_size: NA; v_call: TRBV6-5; d_call: NA
cdr3_aa: CASSFKGGGNTIYF; cdr3_nt: TGTGCCAGCAGCTTCAAGGGAGGAGGAAACACCATATATTTT; j_call: TRBJ1-3; clone_size: NA; v_call: TRBV7-9; d_call: NA
cdr3_aa: CASSVKGLGVTGELFF; cdr3_nt: TGTGCCAGCAGCGTAAAGGGCCTCGGGGTTACCGGGGAGCTGTTTTTT; j_call: TRBJ2-2; clone_size: NA; v_call: TRBV9; d_call: NA
cdr3_aa: CASSSSGAGGSGANVLTF; cdr3_nt: TGTGCCAGCAGTTCCTCAGGGGCTGGTGGGTCTGGGGCCAACGTCCTGACTTTC; j_call: TRBJ2-6; clone_size: NA; v_call: TRBV2; d_call: NA